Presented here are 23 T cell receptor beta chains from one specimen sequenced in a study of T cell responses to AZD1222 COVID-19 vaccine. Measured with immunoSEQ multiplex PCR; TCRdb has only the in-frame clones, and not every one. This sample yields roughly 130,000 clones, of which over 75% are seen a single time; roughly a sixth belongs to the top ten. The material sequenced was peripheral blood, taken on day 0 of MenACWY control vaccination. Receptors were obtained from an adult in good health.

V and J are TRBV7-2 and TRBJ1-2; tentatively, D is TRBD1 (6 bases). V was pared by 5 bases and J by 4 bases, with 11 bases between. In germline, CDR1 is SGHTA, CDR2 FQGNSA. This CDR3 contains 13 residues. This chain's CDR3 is CASSTRGPYGYTF. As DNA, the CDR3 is TGTGCCAGCAGCACACGGGGGCCCTATGGCTACACCTTC.

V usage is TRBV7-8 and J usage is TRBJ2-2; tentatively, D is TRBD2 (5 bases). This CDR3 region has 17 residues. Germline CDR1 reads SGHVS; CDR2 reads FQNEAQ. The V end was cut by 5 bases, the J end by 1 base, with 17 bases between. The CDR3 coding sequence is TGTGCCAGCAGCCCCCGGGCGCTAGGACTGAACACCGGGGAGCTGTTTTTT. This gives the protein CASSPRALGLNTGELFF.

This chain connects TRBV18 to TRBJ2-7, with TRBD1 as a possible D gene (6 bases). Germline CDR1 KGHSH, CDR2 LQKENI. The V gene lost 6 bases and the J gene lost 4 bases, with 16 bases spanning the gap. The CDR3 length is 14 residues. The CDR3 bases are TGTGCCAGCTCTCGGACAGACCAGGGGTACGAGCAGTACTTC. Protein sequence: CASSRTDQGYEQYF.

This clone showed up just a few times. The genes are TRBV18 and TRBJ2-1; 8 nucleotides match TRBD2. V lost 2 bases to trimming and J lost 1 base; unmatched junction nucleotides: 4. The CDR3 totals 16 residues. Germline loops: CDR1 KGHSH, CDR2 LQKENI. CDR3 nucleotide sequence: TGTGCCAGCTCACCAGGTAGCGGGATATCCTACAATGAGCAGTTCTTC. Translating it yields CASSPGSGISYNEQFF.

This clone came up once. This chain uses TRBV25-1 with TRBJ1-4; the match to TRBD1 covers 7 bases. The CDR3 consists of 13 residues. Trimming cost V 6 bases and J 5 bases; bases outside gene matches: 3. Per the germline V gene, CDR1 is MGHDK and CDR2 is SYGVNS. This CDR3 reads CASSKTGNEKLFF. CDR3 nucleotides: TGTGCCAGCAGCAAGACAGGGAATGAAAAACTGTTTTTT.

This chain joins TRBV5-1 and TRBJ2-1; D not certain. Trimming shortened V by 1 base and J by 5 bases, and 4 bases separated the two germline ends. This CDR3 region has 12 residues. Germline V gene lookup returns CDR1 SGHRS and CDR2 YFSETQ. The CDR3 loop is CASSLWDNEQFF. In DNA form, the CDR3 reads TGCGCCAGCAGCTTGTGGGACAATGAGCAGTTCTTC.

The CDR3 sequence is CASRYRNQGNLYGYTF. Written as DNA, the CDR3 is TGCGCCAGCAGATATAGAAACCAGGGGAATCTCTATGGCTACACCTTC. The J gene is TRBJ1-2, the V gene TRBV5-1, with D tentatively TRBD1 (6 bases). This CDR3 contains 16 residues. Germline lookup yields CDR1 SGHRS and CDR2 YFSETQ. The ends were cut back, 5 bases at V and 4 bases at J, with 21 bases in the middle.

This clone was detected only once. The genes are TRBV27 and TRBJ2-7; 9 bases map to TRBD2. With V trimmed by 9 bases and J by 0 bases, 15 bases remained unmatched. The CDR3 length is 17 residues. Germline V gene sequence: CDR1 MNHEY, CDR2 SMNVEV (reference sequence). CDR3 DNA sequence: TGTGCCAGTACGCCGTCCGCCCTAGCGGGGAGCTCCTACGAGCAGTACTTC. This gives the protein CASTPSALAGSSYEQYF.

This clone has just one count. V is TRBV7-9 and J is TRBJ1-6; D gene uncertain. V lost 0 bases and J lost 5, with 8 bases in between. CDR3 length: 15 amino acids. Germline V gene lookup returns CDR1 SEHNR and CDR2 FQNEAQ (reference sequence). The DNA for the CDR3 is TGTGCCAGCAGCTTAGCTCCCCCCCATAATTCACCCCTCCACTTT. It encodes CASSLAPPHNSPLHF.

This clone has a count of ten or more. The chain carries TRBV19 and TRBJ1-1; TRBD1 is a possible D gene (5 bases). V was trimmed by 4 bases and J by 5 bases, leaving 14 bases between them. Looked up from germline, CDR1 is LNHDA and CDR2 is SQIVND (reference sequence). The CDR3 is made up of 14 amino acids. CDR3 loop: CASSTGPGPTEAFF. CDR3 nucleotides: TGTGCCAGTAGTACCGGTCCGGGACCGACTGAAGCTTTCTTT.

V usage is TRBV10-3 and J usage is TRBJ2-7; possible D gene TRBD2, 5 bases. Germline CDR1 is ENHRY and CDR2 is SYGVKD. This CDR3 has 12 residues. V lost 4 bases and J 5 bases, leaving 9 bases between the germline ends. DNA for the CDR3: TGTGCCATCAGTGGCGGGCAGGACGAGCAGTACTTC. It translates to CAISGGQDEQYF.

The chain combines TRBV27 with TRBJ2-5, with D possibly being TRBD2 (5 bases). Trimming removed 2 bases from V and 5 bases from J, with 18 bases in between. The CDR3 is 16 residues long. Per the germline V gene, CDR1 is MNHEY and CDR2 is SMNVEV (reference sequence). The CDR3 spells CASSLMYGLIGETQYF. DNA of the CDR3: TGTGCCAGCAGTTTAATGTACGGACTCATAGGGGAGACCCAGTACTTC.

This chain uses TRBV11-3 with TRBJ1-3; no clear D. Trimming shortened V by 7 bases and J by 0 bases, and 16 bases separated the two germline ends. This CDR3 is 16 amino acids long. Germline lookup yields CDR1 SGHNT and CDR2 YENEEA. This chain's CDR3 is CASTPPRASSGNTIYF. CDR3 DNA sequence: TGTGCCAGCACCCCACCGCGGGCGAGCTCTGGAAACACCATATATTTT.

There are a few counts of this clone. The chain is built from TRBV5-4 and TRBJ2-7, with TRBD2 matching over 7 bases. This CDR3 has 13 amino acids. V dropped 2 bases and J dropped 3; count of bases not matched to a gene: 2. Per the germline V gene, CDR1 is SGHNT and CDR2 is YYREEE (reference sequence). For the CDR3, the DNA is TGTGCCAGCAGCTTCGGGGGGAGCTACGAGCAGTACTTC. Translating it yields CASSFGGSYEQYF.

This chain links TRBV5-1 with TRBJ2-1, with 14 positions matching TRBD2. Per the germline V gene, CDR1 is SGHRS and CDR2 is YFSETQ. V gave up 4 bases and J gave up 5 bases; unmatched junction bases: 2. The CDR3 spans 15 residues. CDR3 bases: TGCGCCAGCAGCCTGACTAGCGGGAGGGACAATGAGCAGTTCTTC. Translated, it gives CASSLTSGRDNEQFF.

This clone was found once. The CDR3: CSVESRKGYTF. CDR3 DNA sequence: TGCAGCGTTGAAAGCAGGAAAGGCTACACCTTC. V and J are TRBV29-1 and TRBJ1-2; D remains unclear. Germline V lookup: CDR1 SQVTM, CDR2 ANQGSEA. V lost 2 bases and J 8 bases, leaving 9 bases between the germline ends. The CDR3 extends over 11 amino acids. Full variable domain (outside the CDR3, taken from reference TRBV29-1 and TRBJ1-2): SAVISQKPSRDICQRGTSLTIQCQVDSQVTMMFWYRQQPGQSLTLIATANQGSEATYESGFVIDKFPISRPNLTFSTLTVSNMSPEDSSIYLCSVESRKGYTFGSGTRLTVV.

The CDR3, as DNA: TGTGCCAGCAGTGCTACAAGGATCTCCTACGAGCAGTACTTC. Translated, it gives CASSATRISYEQYF. The rearrangement links TRBV9 to TRBJ2-7, with D unresolved. The ends were cut back, 5 bases at V and 0 bases at J, with 12 bases in the middle. CDR1 and CDR2 from the germline V gene are SGDLS and YYNGEE. This CDR3 has 14 residues.

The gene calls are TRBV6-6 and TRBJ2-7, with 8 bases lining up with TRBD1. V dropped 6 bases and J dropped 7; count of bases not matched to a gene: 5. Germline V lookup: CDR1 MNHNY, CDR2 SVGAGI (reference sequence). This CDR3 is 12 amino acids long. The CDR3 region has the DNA TGTGCCAGCAGATCCGACAGGGGTGAGCAGTACTTC. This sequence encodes CASRSDRGEQYF.

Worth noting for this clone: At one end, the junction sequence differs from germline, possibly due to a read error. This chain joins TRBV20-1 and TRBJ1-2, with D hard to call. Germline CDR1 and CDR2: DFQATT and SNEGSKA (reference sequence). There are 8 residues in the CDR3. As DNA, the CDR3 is TGCAGTGCTAGAGGGGTCCTCTTC. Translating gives CSARGVLF.

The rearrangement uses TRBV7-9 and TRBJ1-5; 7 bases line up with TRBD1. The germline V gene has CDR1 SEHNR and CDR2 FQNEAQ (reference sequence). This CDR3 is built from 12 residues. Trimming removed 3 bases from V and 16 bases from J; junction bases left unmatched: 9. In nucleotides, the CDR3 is TGTGCCAGCAGCTTCGAGACAGGGAAACCTCATTTT. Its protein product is CASSFETGKPHF.

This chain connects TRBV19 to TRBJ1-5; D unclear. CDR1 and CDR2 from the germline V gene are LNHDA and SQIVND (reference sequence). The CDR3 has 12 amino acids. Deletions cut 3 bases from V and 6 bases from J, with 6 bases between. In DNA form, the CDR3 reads TGTGCCAGTAGTATGCAGGCTCAGCCCCAGCATTTT. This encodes CASSMQAQPQHF.

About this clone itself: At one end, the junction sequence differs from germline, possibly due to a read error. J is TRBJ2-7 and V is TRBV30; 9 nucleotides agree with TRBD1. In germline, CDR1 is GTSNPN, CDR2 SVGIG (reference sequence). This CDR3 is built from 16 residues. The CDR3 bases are TGTGCCGGGAGATTGCCGGGACAGGGAAAGTCCTACGAGCAGTACTTC. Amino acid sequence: CAGRLPGQGKSYEQYF.

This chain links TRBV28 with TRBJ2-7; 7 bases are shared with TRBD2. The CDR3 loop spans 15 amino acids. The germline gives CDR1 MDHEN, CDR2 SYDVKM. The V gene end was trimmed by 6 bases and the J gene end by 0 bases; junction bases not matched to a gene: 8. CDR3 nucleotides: TGTGCCAGCAGCGCGTCCGGGGAGGGCTCCTACGAGCAGTACTTC. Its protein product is CASSASGEGSYEQYF.